The rows below give T cell receptor beta chains drawn from one sample of a study of metastatic and nonmetastatic thyroid tumors. Through MiXCR, TCRdb re-clonotyped the PCR reads. This sample has fewer than 25,000 clones, with under 30% found just once. Input material: blood. These receptors were taken from a male donor with papillary thyroid cancer or a benign thyroid nodule (not recorded which). Some clones in this sample may be carry-over from other donors' samples. CDR3s include the opening cysteine and the closing phenylalanine or tryptophan. The D gene is left open where the match is weak. The size entry is marked missing in some rows and otherwise reads once, few, many or a size class.

D,J,V,size,DNA,CDR3
NA,TRBJ2-1,TRBV12-5,few,TGTGCTAGTGGTTCCGAGACCACTTACAATGAGCAGTTCTTC,CASGSETTYNEQFF
NA,TRBJ2-4,TRBV30,many,TGTGCCGGGAGACAGCGCGGGGCCAAAAACATTCAGTACTTC,CAGRQRGAKNIQYF
NA,TRBJ2-5,TRBV19,NA,TGTGCCAGTAGTACGTCGGAGACCCAGTACTTC,CASSTSETQYF
NA,TRBJ2-7,TRBV7-3,many,TGTGCCAGCAGCCGATCGCCCCAGTTTAGGGTTGCCCCCTACGAGCAGTACTTC,CASSRSPQFRVAPYEQYF
TRBD2,TRBJ2-3,TRBV6-4,many,TGTGCCAGCAGTGACTCTGTAGCGGGGAGCACAGATACGCAGTATTTT,CASSDSVAGSTDTQYF
TRBD2,TRBJ2-7,TRBV6-1,few,TGTGCCAGCAGGACGGAGTTGCGGGAGAGGGAGCAGTACTTC,CASRTELREREQYF
TRBD1,TRBJ1-6,TRBV30,many,TGTGCCTGGCAACAGGGGTCCGGGGAATCACCCCTCCACTTT,CAWQQGSGESPLHF
NA,TRBJ2-3,TRBV6-1,many,TGTGCCGGCGCTCAGGGGGATACGCAGTATTTT,CAGAQGDTQYF
TRBD1,TRBJ2-1,TRBV18,many,TGTGCCAGCTCACTAGGGACAGGGGGATTCAATGAGCAGTTCTTC,CASSLGTGGFNEQFF
TRBD1,TRBJ2-5,TRBV20-1,many,TGCAGTGCTAGAACACAGGGGGGACAAGAGACCCAGTACTTC,CSARTQGGQETQYF
TRBD2,TRBJ2-1,TRBV2,many,TGTGCCAGCAATCCCGAGCGGGGCAGCTCCTACAATGAGCAGTTCTTC,CASNPERGSSYNEQFF
TRBD1,TRBJ2-6,TRBV19,many,TGTGCCAGTACCGGGACAGGGGGCACTGGGGCCAACGTCCTGACTTTC,CASTGTGGTGANVLTF
TRBD2,TRBJ2-3,TRBV6-1,NA,TGTGCCAGCAGATTTCTGGCGGGAGGGCCGAAAGATACGCAGTATTTT,CASRFLAGGPKDTQYF
NA,TRBJ1-2,TRBV6-2/TRBV6-3,few,TGTGCCAGCAGTTACCGGGGCTACACCTTC,CASSYRGYTF
TRBD2,TRBJ2-7,TRBV20-1,many,TGCAGTGCTAGAGGAAATTTAAAGCGGGAGATCTCCTACGAGCAGTACTTC,CSARGNLKREISYEQYF
NA,TRBJ2-6,TRBV15,many,TGTGCCACCAGCAGAGTTGCAGGGAGTGGGGCCAACGTCCTGACTTTC,CATSRVAGSGANVLTF
NA,TRBJ2-7,TRBV20-1,NA,TGCAGTGCTAGAGATTGGCGGGGCACTAACTCCTACGAGCAGTACTTC,CSARDWRGTNSYEQYF
TRBD1,TRBJ2-6,TRBV24-1,NA,TGTGCCACCAGTCCAAGACAGGGGACAAGCTCTGGGGTCAACGTCCTGACTTTC,CATSPRQGTSSGVNVLTF
NA,TRBJ1-4,TRBV20-1,many,TGCAGTGCTAGAGTGTTATCGGCTAAGGGAAATGAAAAACTGTTTTTT,CSARVLSAKGNEKLFF
TRBD1,TRBJ2-7,TRBV7-8,many,TGTGCCAGCAGAATAGGGGCAGGGGGCGACGAGCAGTACTTC,CASRIGAGGDEQYF
NA,TRBJ1-1,TRBV20-1,NA,TGCAGTGCTCTTAAATTGGCCGGGACTGAAGCTTTCTTT,CSALKLAGTEAFF
NA,TRBJ2-5,TRBV28,many,TGTGCCAGCAGACTCAGAGAGACCCAGTACTTC,CASRLRETQYF
TRBD1,TRBJ1-5,TRBV6-1,few,TGTGCCAGCAGTGCCGGAGGGACAGGGAGTCAGCCCCAGCATTTT,CASSAGGTGSQPQHF
NA,TRBJ1-2,TRBV6-1,NA,TGTGCCAGCAGTTCTACAGGGAGCGCCTATTTTGGCTACACCTTC,CASSSTGSAYFGYTF
NA,TRBJ2-7,TRBV7-9,NA,TGTGCCAGCGAGGGGAGAAGCTCCTACGAGCAGTACTTC,CASEGRSSYEQYF
TRBD2,TRBJ2-1,TRBV6-1,few,TGTGCCAGCAGCCGAGGGTGGCCAAGCGGGAGAGGCAATGAGCAGTTCTTC,CASSRGWPSGRGNEQFF
NA,TRBJ1-2,TRBV20-1,NA,TGCAGCGCTGAACTCTGGGGCCTTAGCTATGGCTACACCTTC,CSAELWGLSYGYTF
NA,TRBJ2-2,TRBV3-1,many,TGTGCCAGCAGCCAAGGACGGGGAACCGGGGAGCTGTTTTTT,CASSQGRGTGELFF
NA,TRBJ2-3,TRBV6-5,few,TGTGCCAGCAGATCGACCGCGCTTATACCTCCTAGCACAGATACGCAGTATTTT,CASRSTALIPPSTDTQYF
TRBD2,TRBJ2-5,TRBV7-3,many,TGTGCCAGCAGCGCGGGGACTAGCGGCCAAGAGACCCAGTACTTC,CASSAGTSGQETQYF
NA,TRBJ1-5,TRBV6-1,many,TGTGCCAGCACACAAGGGGCAGGTTGGGGAAATCAGCCCCAGCATTTT,CASTQGAGWGNQPQHF
TRBD1,TRBJ1-2,TRBV6-1,few,TGTGCCAGCGTAAGGACAGGGGATATCGCCTACACCTTC,CASVRTGDIAYTF
TRBD2,TRBJ2-5,TRBV12-3/TRBV12-4,many,TGTGCCAGCAGTTATGGGACTAGCGGGATTGGGACCCAGTACTTC,CASSYGTSGIGTQYF
NA,TRBJ1-1,TRBV28,many,TGTGCCAGCACATCGAGCAGGGACGTGAACACTGAAGCTTTCTTT,CASTSSRDVNTEAFF
NA,TRBJ2-2,TRBV7-8,once,TGTGCCAGTGGCCACAGGGAGAAACGGTCCGGGGAGCTGTTTTTT,CASGHREKRSGELFF
NA,TRBJ1-3,TRBV27,few,TGTGCCAGCAGTTTATCTCCATACTCGTCTGGAAACACCATATATTTT,CASSLSPYSSGNTIYF
NA,TRBJ1-2,TRBV4-2,many,TGTGCCAGCAGCCAAGAGGTCCAGGGTGGTGGCTACACCTTC,CASSQEVQGGGYTF
TRBD2,TRBJ2-3,TRBV18,many,TGTGCCAGCTCACCGACATTAGCGGGAGTAGGAGATACGCAGTATTTT,CASSPTLAGVGDTQYF
NA,TRBJ1-5,TRBV30,many,TGTGCCTGGAGTGTAGGTGGCAATCAGCCCCAGCATTTT,CAWSVGGNQPQHF
TRBD2,TRBJ2-7,TRBV12-3/TRBV12-4,NA,TGTGCCAGCAGCCGGGGACTAGCTTCTCGGGAGCAGTACTTC,CASSRGLASREQYF
NA,TRBJ2-1,TRBV20-1,NA,TGCAGTGCTACCCCCCCCAACAATAAGCAGTTCTTC,CSATPPNNKQFF
NA,TRBJ1-3,TRBV28,many,TGTGCCAGCAGGCTAGTGGCTGGAAACACCATATATTTT,CASRLVAGNTIYF
NA,TRBJ2-1,TRBV2,many,TGTGCCAGCAGTGAACCTGGCGGGGGCCCAAATGAGCAGTTCTTC,CASSEPGGGPNEQFF
NA,TRBJ1-5,TRBV7-2,many,TGTGCCAGCAGCGAAGCACGGTATCAGCCCCAGCATTTT,CASSEARYQPQHF
TRBD1,TRBJ1-6,TRBV28,few,TGTGCCAGCAGTTCGGGACAGGGGATCTCCTATAATTCACCCCTCCACTTT,CASSSGQGISYNSPLHF
TRBD1,TRBJ1-5,TRBV6-1,many,TGTGCCAGCTCCCCACTGGACAGGGGAGGGTCGCAGCCCCAGCATTTT,CASSPLDRGGSQPQHF
NA,TRBJ1-3,TRBV20-1,many,TGCAGTGCTGTCTCTGCAGGGGCCTCTGGAAACACCATATATTTT,CSAVSAGASGNTIYF